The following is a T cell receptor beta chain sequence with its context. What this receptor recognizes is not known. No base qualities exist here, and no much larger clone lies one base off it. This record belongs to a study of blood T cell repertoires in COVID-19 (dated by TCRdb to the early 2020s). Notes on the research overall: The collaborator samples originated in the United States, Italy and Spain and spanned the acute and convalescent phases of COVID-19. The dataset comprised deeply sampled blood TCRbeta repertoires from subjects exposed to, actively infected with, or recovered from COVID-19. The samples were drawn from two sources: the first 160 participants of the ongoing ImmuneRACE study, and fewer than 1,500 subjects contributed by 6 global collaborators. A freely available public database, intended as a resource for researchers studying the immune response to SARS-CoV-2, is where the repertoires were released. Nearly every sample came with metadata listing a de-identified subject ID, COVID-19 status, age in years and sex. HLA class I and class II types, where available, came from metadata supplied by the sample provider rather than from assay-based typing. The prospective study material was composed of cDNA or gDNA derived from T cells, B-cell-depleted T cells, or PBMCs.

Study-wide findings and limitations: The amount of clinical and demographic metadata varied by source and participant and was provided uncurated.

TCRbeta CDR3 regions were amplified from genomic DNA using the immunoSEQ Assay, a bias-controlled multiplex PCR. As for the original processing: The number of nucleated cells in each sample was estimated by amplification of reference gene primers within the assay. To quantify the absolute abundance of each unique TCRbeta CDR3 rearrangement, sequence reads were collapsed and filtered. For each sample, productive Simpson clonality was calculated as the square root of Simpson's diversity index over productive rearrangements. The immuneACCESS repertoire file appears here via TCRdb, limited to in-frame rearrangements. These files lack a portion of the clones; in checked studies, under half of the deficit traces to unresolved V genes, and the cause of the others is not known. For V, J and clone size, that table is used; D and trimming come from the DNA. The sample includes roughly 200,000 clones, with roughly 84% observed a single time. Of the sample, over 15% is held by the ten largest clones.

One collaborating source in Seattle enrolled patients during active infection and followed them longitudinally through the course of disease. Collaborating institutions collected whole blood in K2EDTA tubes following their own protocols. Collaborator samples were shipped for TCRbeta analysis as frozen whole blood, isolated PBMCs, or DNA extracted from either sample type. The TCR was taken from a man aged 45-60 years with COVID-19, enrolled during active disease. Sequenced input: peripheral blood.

The nucleotides read TGTGCCATCAGGCCCGGGACAGGCGGCGATGAGCAGTTCTTC. It is translated as CAIRPGTGGDEQFF. Recombination linked TRBV10-3 to TRBJ2-1, and 8 bases in between align with TRBD1. Here V drops 6 bases and J drops 8 bases, and the junction holds 9 bases not matched to any gene. Taken from the germline V gene, the CDR1 and CDR2 loops are ENHRY and SYGVKD. The CDR3 sequence holds 14 residues, the cysteine and phenylalanine included. Only CDR3 DNA remains: 42 bases, in frame from the first base.